What follows are 4 T cell receptor beta chains derived from one specimen sequenced in a study of shared clonotypes between healthy human individuals. Positively selected for CCR7, the CD45RO-negative cells used as naive CD8 cells excluded terminally differentiated effector memory CD45RA+ cells. Generated by immunoSEQ multiplex PCR, the TCRdb table keeps only in-frame clones and is missing some. The data contain approximately 720,000 clones, roughly 94% of them singletons. The sample comprised naive CD8+ T cells sorted from blood. These receptors originate from a man between 25 and 39 years old in good health.

This chain uses TRBV28 with TRBJ2-7, with 9 bases identical to TRBD2. The CDR3 has 16 residues. V lost 5 bases and J lost 5; bases outside the gene matches: 13. Germline assignment: CDR1 MDHEN and CDR2 SYDVKM. For the CDR3, the DNA is TGTGCCAGCAGTACCATAGCGGGAGTGTCGGCGCACGAGCAGTACTTC. Translating gives CASSTIAGVSAHEQYF.

The chain uses TRBV4-1 and TRBJ2-1; TRBD2 matches 11 bases. The CDR3 length is 16 residues. The V gene's germline CDR1 is MGHRA and CDR2 YSYEKL. J lost 4 bases, V lost 3 bases, and 5 bases had no gene match. The CDR3 here is CASSQGTSGGYNEQFF. The CDR3 DNA follows: TGCGCCAGCAGCCAGGGGACTAGCGGAGGTTACAATGAGCAGTTCTTC.

This clone was observed a single time. This sequence joins TRBV9 and TRBJ2-1, with D uncertain. The CDR3 length is 14 residues. The V end lost 4 bases, the J end lost 10 bases, and 18 bases lay between the germline ends. Germline CDR1 and CDR2: SGDLS and YYNGEE. In nucleotides, the CDR3 is TGTGCCAGCAGCCCAACTGGATTAGAGCGAGAGCAGTTCTTC. As protein: CASSPTGLEREQFF.

The chain joins TRBV11-2 to TRBJ2-5, with 12 nucleotides matching TRBD2. V lost 1 base, J lost 5 bases, and 8 bases stayed unmatched. Per germline, CDR1 SGHAT and CDR2 FQNNGV. This CDR3 is 17 amino acids long. The CDR3 loop is CASSLGSSGRAQETQYF. The CDR3 nucleotides read TGTGCCAGCAGCTTAGGTTCTAGCGGGAGGGCCCAGGAGACCCAGTACTTC.